The entry that follows covers one T cell receptor beta chain sequence. This entry is derived from a study of T cell changes during pregnancy in multiple sclerosis. The table came from immunoSEQ multiplex PCR; TCRdb's copy has only in-frame clones and leaves some out. Among tens of thousands of clones listed, 80% to 90% were seen once. The TCR sequence derives from a female donor with multiple sclerosis, enrolled in a pregnancy study. The starting material was peripheral blood, obtained before pregnancy.

The CDR3 DNA reads as TGTGCCAGCAGTGTGAGGGCTCGAGAGAACACTGAAGCTTTCTTT. Its translation is CASSVRARENTEAFF. This sequence joins TRBV6-1 and TRBJ1-1, with unresolved D. From germline, CDR1 is MNHNS and CDR2 SASEGT. The CDR3 spans 15 residues. V was trimmed by 4 bases and J by 1 base, leaving 13 bases between them.